Listed below are T cell receptor beta chains from one sample, sequenced in a study of blood T cell repertoires in COVID-19. Produced via immunoSEQ multiplex PCR; TCRdb's table is partial and in-frame only. The profile shows hundreds of thousands of clones, around 83% of them singletons. Sequenced input: peripheral blood. The origin of the receptors is a woman in her sixties with active or convalescent COVID-19. Each CDR3 is given with its conserved first and last residue. D genes are given only for firm matches. Clone size is stated in some rows and not others, as once, few, many or a class when expanded.

v_gene	d_gene	abundance	j_gene	CDR3aa	CDR3nt
TRBV6-2/TRBV6-3	-	once	TRBJ1-5	CASSYGSRTSNQPQHF	TGTGCCAGCAGTTACGGCTCCCGTACTAGCAATCAGCCCCAGCATTTT
TRBV4-1	TRBD1	-	TRBJ2-1	CASSQALGQGGNEQFF	TGCGCCAGCAGCCAAGCGTTAGGACAGGGTGGCAATGAGCAGTTCTTC
TRBV7-2	-	-	TRBJ2-7	CASSPDSRNIYEQYF	TGTGCCAGCAGCCCCGACAGTAGAAACATCTACGAGCAGTACTTC
TRBV27	TRBD1	-	TRBJ1-2	CASSTTGTGGWGYTF	TGTGCCAGCAGTACGACCGGGACAGGGGGCTGGGGCTACACCTTC
TRBV4-1	-	-	TRBJ1-1	CASSLDPFGGLDTEAFF	TGCGCCAGCAGCCTAGACCCCTTCGGGGGGTTGGACACTGAAGCTTTCTTT
TRBV9	-	few	TRBJ1-3	CASSADPTVFSGNTIYF	TGTGCCAGCAGCGCAGACCCGACAGTTTTCTCTGGAAACACCATATATTTT
TRBV18	TRBD2	-	TRBJ2-3	CASSRRTSGVEIESDTQYF	TGTGCCAGCTCACGAAGGACTAGCGGGGTAGAAATCGAATCAGATACGCAGTATTTT
TRBV9	-	-	TRBJ1-1	CASSAAGDTEAFF	TGTGCCAGCAGCGCCGCAGGGGACACTGAAGCTTTCTTT
TRBV2	-	-	TRBJ2-2	CASSDDILTGELFF	TGTGCCAGCAGTGACGACATACTGACCGGGGAGCTGTTTTTT
TRBV2	-	-	TRBJ2-7	CASKDARTATYEQYF	TGTGCCAGCAAAGACGCTCGGACAGCAACCTACGAGCAGTACTTC
TRBV5-5	TRBD1	-	TRBJ1-1	CASSFLDRGYTEAFF	TGTGCCAGCAGCTTCTTGGACAGGGGGTACACTGAAGCTTTCTTT
TRBV4-3	TRBD2	-	TRBJ2-5	CASSRDYQLETQYF	TGCGCCAGCAGCCGGGACTACCAGCTGGAGACCCAGTACTTC
TRBV20-1	-	-	TRBJ2-5	CSASGDLQETQYF	TGCAGTGCTAGTGGCGACTTGCAAGAGACCCAGTACTTC
TRBV2	TRBD2	few	TRBJ2-2	CASSRSLSGGANTGELFF	TGTGCCAGCAGCCGATCCCTTAGCGGGGGGGCAAACACCGGGGAGCTGTTTTTT
TRBV30	TRBD1	-	TRBJ1-2	CAWSGQGVPHTYGYTF	TGTGCCTGGAGTGGGCAGGGGGTCCCCCATACATATGGCTACACCTTC
TRBV4-3	TRBD2	-	TRBJ2-5	CASSQDRSGGRGGTQYF	TGCGCCAGCAGCCAAGATAGGAGCGGGGGGCGGGGCGGGACCCAGTACTTC
TRBV19	-	-	TRBJ1-2	CASSLYTTYGYTF	TGTGCCAGTAGCCTATACACTACCTATGGCTACACCTTC
TRBV3-1/TRBV3-2	-	-	TRBJ1-2	CASSLERVGYGYTF	TGTGCCAGCAGCCTTGAGAGGGTAGGCTATGGCTACACCTTC
TRBV3-1/TRBV3-2	-	-	TRBJ1-2	CASSPRYGTNTF	TGTGCCAGCAGCCCGAGGTACGGGACAAACACCTTC
TRBV2	TRBD1	-	TRBJ1-2	CASWDREGGYTF	TGTGCCAGCTGGGACAGGGAGGGTGGCTACACCTTC
TRBV9	-	-	TRBJ2-7	CASNRGQYF	TGTGCCAGCAATCGGGGGCAGTACTTC
TRBV19	-	-	TRBJ2-1	CASREGGFSYNEQFF	TGTGCCAGTAGGGAGGGGGGGTTCTCCTACAATGAGCAGTTCTTC
TRBV6-1	-	many	TRBJ1-6	CASSEWVTQGSSPLHF	TGTGCCAGCAGTGAATGGGTGACTCAGGGGAGTTCACCCCTCCACTTT
TRBV12-3/TRBV12-4	-	-	TRBJ2-7	CASRIQGSYEQYF	TGTGCCAGCAGGATACAGGGATCCTACGAGCAGTACTTC
TRBV3-1/TRBV3-2	-	-	TRBJ2-3	CASSQDARGASTDTQYF	TGTGCCAGCAGCCAAGACGCCCGGGGGGCCAGCACAGATACGCAGTATTTT
TRBV19	-	-	TRBJ1-5	CASSHGLNQPQHF	TGTGCCAGTAGTCACGGTTTGAATCAGCCCCAGCATTTT
TRBV19	-	-	TRBJ1-6	CACKVKGNSPLHF	TGTGCCTGTAAAGTGAAGGGGAATTCACCCCTCCACTTT
TRBV10-2	TRBD1	-	TRBJ1-2	CASTGTGDYGYTF	TGCGCCAGCACCGGGACAGGGGACTATGGCTACACCTTC
TRBV12-3/TRBV12-4	TRBD1	-	TRBJ1-2	CASSYGQGYGYTF	TGTGCCAGCAGTTATGGACAGGGCTATGGCTACACCTTC
TRBV11-2	TRBD1	once	TRBJ1-6	CASSLESWDSQLHF	TGTGCCAGCAGCTTAGAGTCATGGGACAGTCAGCTCCACTTT
TRBV27	-	-	TRBJ2-3	CASSFVGGHTDTQYF	TGTGCCAGCAGTTTTGTAGGCGGGCACACAGATACGCAGTATTTT
TRBV7-9	TRBD1	-	TRBJ1-2	CASSPDRGDGYTF	TGTGCCAGCAGCCCCGACAGGGGAGATGGCTACACCTTC
TRBV29-1	TRBD1	once	TRBJ1-2	CSARGQGGNYGYTF	TGCAGCGCCCGGGGACAGGGAGGTAACTATGGCTACACCTTC
TRBV28	-	-	TRBJ1-3	CALGGGAGNTIYF	TGTGCCCTAGGGGGAGGGGCTGGAAACACCATATATTTT
TRBV24-1	TRBD1	-	TRBJ2-2	CATSGYGTGETGELFF	TGTGCCACCAGTGGTTACGGGACAGGGGAAACCGGGGAGCTGTTTTTT
TRBV7-8	TRBD1	few	TRBJ1-6	CASSPGQGSNSPLHF	TGTGCCAGCAGCCCAGGACAGGGCAGCAATTCACCCCTCCACTTT
TRBV2	TRBD2	-	TRBJ2-1	CASTSGVYNEQFF	TGTGCCAGCACTAGCGGGGTTTACAATGAGCAGTTCTTC
TRBV19	TRBD1	-	TRBJ1-5	CASSYKRQGRQPQHF	TGTGCCAGTAGTTATAAAAGACAGGGTCGGCAGCCCCAGCATTTT
TRBV4-1	-	-	TRBJ1-6	CASSQGQSYNSPLHF	TGCGCCAGCAGCCAAGGACAGTCCTATAATTCACCCCTCCACTTT
TRBV28	-	-	TRBJ1-2	CASRQLNYGYTF	TGTGCCAGCCGACAGCTGAACTATGGCTACACCTTC
TRBV3-1/TRBV3-2	-	-	TRBJ1-2	CASSRGGDGYGYTF	TGTGCCAGCAGCCGTGGCGGGGACGGCTATGGCTACACCTTC
TRBV5-1	TRBD1	few	TRBJ2-7	CASRDRDRGSYEQYF	TGCGCCAGCAGGGACCGGGACAGGGGCTCCTACGAGCAGTACTTC
TRBV2	TRBD1	once	TRBJ1-1	CASSTGEDTEAFF	TGTGCCAGCAGCACAGGGGAGGACACTGAAGCTTTCTTT
TRBV2	-	-	TRBJ2-5	CASSEATSSGTQYF	TGTGCCAGCAGTGAAGCAACTAGCAGCGGGACCCAGTACTTC
TRBV5-1	-	-	TRBJ2-7	CASSAQGSYEQYF	TGCGCCAGCAGCGCACAGGGAAGTTACGAGCAGTACTTC
TRBV25-1	-	-	TRBJ2-2	CASKGLRNTGELFF	TGTGCCAGCAAGGGACTTAGAAACACCGGGGAGCTGTTTTTT
TRBV5-1	-	-	TRBJ2-1	CASSRNNNEQFF	TGCGCCAGCAGCCGAAACAACAATGAGCAGTTCTTC
TRBV5-5	TRBD1	-	TRBJ1-6	CASSWAGTVNSPLHF	TGTGCCAGCAGCTGGGCCGGGACAGTCAATTCACCCCTCCACTTT
TRBV6-5	TRBD1	-	TRBJ1-6	CASSQPGQAVHF	TGTGCCAGCAGTCAACCGGGACAGGCGGTCCACTTT
TRBV27	-	-	TRBJ1-1	CASKKLDSNTEAFF	TGTGCCAGCAAAAAGCTGGACAGCAACACTGAAGCTTTCTTT
TRBV7-9	TRBD1	-	TRBJ2-3	CASSLGGQGVDTQYF	TGTGCCAGCAGCTTAGGGGGACAGGGGGTGGATACGCAGTATTTT
TRBV11-2	TRBD1	-	TRBJ1-1	CASSLDLRLPVGQGGTEAFF	TGTGCCAGCAGCTTAGATTTAAGACTGCCGGTGGGACAGGGAGGCACTGAAGCTTTCTTT
TRBV9	-	-	TRBJ1-2	CASSAHTPNYGYTF	TGTGCCAGCAGCGCCCATACACCTAACTATGGCTACACCTTC
TRBV25-1	-	once	TRBJ2-5	CASSPPAGLGETQYF	TGTGCCAGCAGTCCTCCGGCGGGCCTCGGGGAGACCCAGTACTTC
TRBV9	TRBD2	-	TRBJ2-3	CASSSYRIAGGPDTQYF	TGTGCCAGCAGCTCCTACCGAATAGCGGGGGGGCCTGATACGCAGTATTTT